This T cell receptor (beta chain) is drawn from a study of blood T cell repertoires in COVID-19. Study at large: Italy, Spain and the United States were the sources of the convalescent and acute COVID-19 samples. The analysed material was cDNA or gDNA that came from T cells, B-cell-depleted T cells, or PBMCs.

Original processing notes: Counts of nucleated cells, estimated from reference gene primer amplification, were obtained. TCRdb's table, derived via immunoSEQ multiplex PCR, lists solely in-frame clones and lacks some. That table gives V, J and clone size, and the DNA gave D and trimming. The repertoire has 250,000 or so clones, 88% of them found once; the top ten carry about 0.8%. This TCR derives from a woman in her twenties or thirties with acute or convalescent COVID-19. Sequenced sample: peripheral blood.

CDR3 in amino acids: CASSLDLQGGEQYF. The DNA of the CDR3 is TGTGCCAGCAGCTTAGATCTCCAGGGAGGCGAGCAGTACTTC. The chain recombines TRBV7-9 with TRBJ2-7; tentatively, D is TRBD2 (6 bases). CDR1 and CDR2 from the germline V gene are SEHNR and FQNEAQ (reference sequence). This CDR3 comprises 14 residues. Trimming cost V 1 base and J 6 bases, with 13 bases left between them.